This TCR beta chain derives from a study of cytomegalovirus exposure and HLA in healthy donors. Concerning this clone itself: The antigen is unknown.

Study-level points and caveats: In an earlier analysis, productive rearrangement rates for most beta V segments clustered near 87% or 30%.

Unmatched junction bases numbered 11, after V lost 0 bases and J lost 3 bases. CDR3 length: 18 amino acids. Germline CDR1 and CDR2: SGHDN and FVKESK. 60 Vbeta and 13 Jbeta primers were used in PCR. Measured with immunoSEQ multiplex PCR; TCRdb has only the in-frame clones, and not every one. The sample yields fewer than 250,000 clones, about 85% seen once. The TCR sequence derives from a male donor in good health and CMV-seropositive. The sequenced sample was PBMCs. The chain is built from TRBV14 and TRBJ2-4; 7 nucleotides match TRBD1. The CDR3 DNA sequence: TGTGCCAGCAGCCAAGAACCTCCGGGACAGATTAACAAAAACATTCAGTACTTC. Its translation: CASSQEPPGQINKNIQYF.